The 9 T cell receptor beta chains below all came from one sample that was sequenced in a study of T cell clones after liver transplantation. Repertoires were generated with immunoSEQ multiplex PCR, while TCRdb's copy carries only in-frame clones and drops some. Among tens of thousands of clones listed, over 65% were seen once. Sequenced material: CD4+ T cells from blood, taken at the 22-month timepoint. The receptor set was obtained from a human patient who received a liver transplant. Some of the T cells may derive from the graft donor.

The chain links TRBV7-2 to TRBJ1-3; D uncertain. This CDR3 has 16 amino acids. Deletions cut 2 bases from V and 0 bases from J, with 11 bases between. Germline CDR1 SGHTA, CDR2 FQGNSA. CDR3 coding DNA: TGTGCCAGCAGCTTACGGTCGCCCTTCTCTGGAAACACCATATATTTT. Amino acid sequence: CASSLRSPFSGNTIYF.

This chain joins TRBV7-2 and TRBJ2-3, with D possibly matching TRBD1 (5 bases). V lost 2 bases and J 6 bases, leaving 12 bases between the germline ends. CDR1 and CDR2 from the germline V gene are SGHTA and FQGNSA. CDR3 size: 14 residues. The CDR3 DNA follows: TGTGCCAGCAGCTTATCGGCAGGGATGGATACGCAGTATTTT. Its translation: CASSLSAGMDTQYF.

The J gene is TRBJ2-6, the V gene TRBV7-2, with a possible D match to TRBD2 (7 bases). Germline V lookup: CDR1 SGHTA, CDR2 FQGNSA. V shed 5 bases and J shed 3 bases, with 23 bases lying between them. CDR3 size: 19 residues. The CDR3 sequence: CASSPERRGAFRGANVLTF. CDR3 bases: TGTGCCAGCAGCCCTGAGCGCCGGGGGGCCTTTCGTGGGGCCAACGTCCTGACTTTC.

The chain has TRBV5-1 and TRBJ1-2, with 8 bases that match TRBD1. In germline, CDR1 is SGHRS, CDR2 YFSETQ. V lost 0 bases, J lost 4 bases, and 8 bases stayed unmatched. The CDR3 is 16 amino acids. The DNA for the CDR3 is TGCGCCAGCAGCTTGGGCGGACAGGGATCCCGCTATGGCTACACCTTC. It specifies CASSLGGQGSRYGYTF.

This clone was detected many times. The CDR3 DNA reads TGCGCCAGCAGCCACCTGACAGGGGACTCTGGAAACACCATATATTTT. Translated: CASSHLTGDSGNTIYF. The chain links TRBV4-1 to TRBJ1-3; 8 positions agree with TRBD1. Germline assignment: CDR1 MGHRA and CDR2 YSYEKL. Germline trimming cut 3 bases from V and 0 bases from J; bases unmatched to any gene: 4. The CDR3 loop spans 16 amino acids.

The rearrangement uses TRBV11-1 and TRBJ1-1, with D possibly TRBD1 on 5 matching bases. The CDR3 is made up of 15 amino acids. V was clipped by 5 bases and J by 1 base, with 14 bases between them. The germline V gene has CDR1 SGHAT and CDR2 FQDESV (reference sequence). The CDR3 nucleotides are TGTGCCAGCAGCCCGCCCGGACACACGAACACTGAAGCTTTCTTT. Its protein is CASSPPGHTNTEAFF.

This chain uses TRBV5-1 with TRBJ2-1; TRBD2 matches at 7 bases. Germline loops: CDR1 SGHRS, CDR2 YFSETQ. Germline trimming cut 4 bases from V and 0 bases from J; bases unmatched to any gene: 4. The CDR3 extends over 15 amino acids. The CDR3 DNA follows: TGCGCCAGCAGCCATGGGGGGGACTCCTACAATGAGCAGTTCTTC. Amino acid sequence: CASSHGGDSYNEQFF.

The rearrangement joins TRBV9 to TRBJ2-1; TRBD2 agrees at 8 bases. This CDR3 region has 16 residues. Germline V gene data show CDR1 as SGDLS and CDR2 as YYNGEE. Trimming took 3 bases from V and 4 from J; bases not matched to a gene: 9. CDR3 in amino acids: CASSALGAGAYNEQFF. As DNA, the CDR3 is TGTGCCAGCAGCGCCCTTGGAGCGGGAGCTTACAATGAGCAGTTCTTC.

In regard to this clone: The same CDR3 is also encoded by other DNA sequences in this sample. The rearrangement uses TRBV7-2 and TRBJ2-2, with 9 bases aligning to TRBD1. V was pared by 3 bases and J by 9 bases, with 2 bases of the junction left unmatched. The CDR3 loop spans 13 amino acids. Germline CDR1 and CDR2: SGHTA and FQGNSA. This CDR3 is CASSLDRGRELFF. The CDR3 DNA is TGTGCCAGCAGCTTGGACAGGGGTCGGGAGCTGTTTTTT.